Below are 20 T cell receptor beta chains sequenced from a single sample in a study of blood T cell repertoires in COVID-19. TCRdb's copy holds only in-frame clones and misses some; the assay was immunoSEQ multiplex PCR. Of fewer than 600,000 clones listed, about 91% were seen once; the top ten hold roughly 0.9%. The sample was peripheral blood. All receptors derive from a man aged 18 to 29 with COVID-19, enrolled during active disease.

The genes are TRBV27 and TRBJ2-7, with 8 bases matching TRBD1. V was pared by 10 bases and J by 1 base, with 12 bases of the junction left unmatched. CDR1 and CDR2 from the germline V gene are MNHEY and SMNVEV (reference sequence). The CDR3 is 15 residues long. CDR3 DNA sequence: TGTGCCACCCGACTCTCCCGGACAGGGTCCTACGAGCAGTACTTC. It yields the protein CATRLSRTGSYEQYF.

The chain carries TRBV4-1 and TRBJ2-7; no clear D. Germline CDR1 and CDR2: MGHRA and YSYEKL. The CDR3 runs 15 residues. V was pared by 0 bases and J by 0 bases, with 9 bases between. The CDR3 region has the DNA TGCGCCAGCAGCCAAGATGACGACAACTCCTACGAGCAGTACTTC. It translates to CASSQDDDNSYEQYF.

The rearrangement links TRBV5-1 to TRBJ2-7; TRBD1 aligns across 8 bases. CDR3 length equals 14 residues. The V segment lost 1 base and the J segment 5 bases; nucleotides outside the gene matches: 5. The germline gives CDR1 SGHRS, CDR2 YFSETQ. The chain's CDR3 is CASSLTGGIHEQYF. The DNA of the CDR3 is TGCGCCAGCAGCTTGACAGGGGGTATCCACGAGCAGTACTTC.

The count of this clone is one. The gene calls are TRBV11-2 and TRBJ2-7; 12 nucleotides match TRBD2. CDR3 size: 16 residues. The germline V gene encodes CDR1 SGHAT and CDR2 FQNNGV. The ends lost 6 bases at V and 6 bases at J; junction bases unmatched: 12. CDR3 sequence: CASRPTSGGSVREQYF. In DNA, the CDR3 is TGTGCCAGCAGACCGACTAGCGGGGGATCCGTACGCGAGCAGTACTTC.

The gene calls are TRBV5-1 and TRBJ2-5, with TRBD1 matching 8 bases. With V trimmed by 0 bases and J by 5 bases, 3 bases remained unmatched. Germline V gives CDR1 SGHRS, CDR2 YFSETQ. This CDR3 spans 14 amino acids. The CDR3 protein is CASSLGGQGETQYF. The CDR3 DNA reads TGCGCCAGCAGCTTGGGAGGACAGGGCGAGACCCAGTACTTC.

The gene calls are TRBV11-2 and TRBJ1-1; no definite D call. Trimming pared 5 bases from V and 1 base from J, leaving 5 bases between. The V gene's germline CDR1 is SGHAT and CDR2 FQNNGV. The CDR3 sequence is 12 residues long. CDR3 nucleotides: TGTGCCAGCAGCGGCGGGAACACTGAAGCTTTCTTT. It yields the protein CASSGGNTEAFF. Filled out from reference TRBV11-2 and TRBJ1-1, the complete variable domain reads EAGVAQSPRYKIIEKRQSVAFWCNPISGHATLYWYQQILGQGPKLLIQFQNNGVVDDSQLPKDRFSAERLKGVDSTLKIQPAKLEDSAVYLCASSGGNTEAFFGQGTRLTVV.

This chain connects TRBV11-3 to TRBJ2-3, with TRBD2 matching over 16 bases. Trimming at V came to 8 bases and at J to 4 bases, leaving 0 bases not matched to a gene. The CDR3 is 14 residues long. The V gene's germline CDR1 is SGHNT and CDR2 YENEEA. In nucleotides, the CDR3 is TGTGCCAGCGGGACTAGCGGGGGGGCAGATACGCAGTATTTT. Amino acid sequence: CASGTSGGADTQYF.

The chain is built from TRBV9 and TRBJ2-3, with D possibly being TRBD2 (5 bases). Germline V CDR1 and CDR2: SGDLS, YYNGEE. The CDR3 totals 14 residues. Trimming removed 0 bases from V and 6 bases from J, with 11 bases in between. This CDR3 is CASSVEWSGDTQYF. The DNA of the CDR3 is TGTGCCAGCAGCGTAGAGTGGAGCGGTGATACGCAGTATTTT.

The CDR3 DNA reads TGTGCCAGCAGCTTAGGACAGGTTAGCACAGATACGCAGTATTTT. Translation: CASSLGQVSTDTQYF. This chain connects TRBV5-8 to TRBJ2-3, with 7 bases matching TRBD1. After removal of 2 bases from V and 0 bases from J, the junction contained 3 bases not matched to a gene. The CDR3 is 15 amino acids. The germline V gene has CDR1 SGHTS and CDR2 YDEGEE.

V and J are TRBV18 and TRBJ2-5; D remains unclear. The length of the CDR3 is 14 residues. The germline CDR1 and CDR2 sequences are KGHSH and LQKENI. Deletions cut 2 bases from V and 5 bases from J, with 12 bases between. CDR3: CASSPVSRRETQYF. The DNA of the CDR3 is TGTGCCAGCTCACCAGTGTCGCGGCGGGAGACCCAGTACTTC.

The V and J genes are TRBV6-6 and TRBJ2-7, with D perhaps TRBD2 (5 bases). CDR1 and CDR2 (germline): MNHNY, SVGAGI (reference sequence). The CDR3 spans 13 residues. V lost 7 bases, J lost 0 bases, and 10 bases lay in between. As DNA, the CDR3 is TGTGCCAGCACTCCAGGAGGCTCCTACGAGCAGTACTTC. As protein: CASTPGGSYEQYF.

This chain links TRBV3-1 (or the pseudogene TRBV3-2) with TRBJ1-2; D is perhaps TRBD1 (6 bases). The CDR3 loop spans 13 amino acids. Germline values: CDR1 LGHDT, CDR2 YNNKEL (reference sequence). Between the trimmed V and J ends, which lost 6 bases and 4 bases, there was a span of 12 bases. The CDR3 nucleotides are TGTGCCAGCAGTCGTTTGGACAGCTATGGCTACACCTTC. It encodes CASSRLDSYGYTF.

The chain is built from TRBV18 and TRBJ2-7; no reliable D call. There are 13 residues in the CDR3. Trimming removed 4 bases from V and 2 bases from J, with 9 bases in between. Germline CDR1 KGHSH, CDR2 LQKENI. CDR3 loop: CASSLARAYEQYF. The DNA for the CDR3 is TGTGCCAGCTCACTTGCACGAGCCTACGAGCAGTACTTC.

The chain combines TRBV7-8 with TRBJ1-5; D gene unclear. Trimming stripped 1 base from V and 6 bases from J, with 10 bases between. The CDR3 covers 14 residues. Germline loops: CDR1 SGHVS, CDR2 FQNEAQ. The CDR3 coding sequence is TGTGCCAGCAGCTTAGGTGGGCTCGGTCAGCCCCAGCATTTT. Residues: CASSLGGLGQPQHF.

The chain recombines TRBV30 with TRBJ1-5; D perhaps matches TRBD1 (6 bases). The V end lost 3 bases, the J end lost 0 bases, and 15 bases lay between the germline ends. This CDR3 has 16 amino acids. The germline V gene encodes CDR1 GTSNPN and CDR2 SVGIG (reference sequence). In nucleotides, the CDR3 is TGTGCCTGGAGCGGGGTTGGGACACTTAGCAATCAGCCCCAGCATTTT. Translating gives CAWSGVGTLSNQPQHF.

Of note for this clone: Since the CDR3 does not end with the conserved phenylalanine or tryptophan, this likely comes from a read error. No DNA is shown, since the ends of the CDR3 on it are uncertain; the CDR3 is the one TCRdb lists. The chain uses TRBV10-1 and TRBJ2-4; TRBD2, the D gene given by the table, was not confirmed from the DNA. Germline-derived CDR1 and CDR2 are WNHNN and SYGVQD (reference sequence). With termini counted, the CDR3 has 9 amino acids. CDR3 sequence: CASSESSPL.

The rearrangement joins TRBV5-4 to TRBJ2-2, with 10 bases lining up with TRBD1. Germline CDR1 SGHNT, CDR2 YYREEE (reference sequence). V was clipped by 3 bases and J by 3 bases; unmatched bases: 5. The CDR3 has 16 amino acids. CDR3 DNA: TGTGCCAGCAGCTCGCTGACAGGGGGCTACACCGGGGAGCTGTTTTTT. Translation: CASSSLTGGYTGELFF.

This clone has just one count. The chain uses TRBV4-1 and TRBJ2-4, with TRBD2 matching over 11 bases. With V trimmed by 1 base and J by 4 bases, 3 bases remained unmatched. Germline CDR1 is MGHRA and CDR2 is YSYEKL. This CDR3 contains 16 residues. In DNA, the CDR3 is TGCGCCAGCAGCCAAGGGACTAGCGGGTCTAAAAACATTCAGTACTTC. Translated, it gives CASSQGTSGSKNIQYF.

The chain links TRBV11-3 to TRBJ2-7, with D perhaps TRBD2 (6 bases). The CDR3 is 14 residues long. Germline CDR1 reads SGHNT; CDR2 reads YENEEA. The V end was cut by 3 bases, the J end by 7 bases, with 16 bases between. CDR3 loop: CASSFRGSLGEQYF. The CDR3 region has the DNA TGTGCCAGCAGCTTTCGGGGGAGCCTCGGGGAGCAGTACTTC.

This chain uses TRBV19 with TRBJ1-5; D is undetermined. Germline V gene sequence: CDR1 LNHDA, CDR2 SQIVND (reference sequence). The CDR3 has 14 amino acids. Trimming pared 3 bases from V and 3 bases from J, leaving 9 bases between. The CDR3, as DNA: TGTGCCAGTAGTATCGAGGTTTACAATCAGCCCCAGCATTTT. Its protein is CASSIEVYNQPQHF.